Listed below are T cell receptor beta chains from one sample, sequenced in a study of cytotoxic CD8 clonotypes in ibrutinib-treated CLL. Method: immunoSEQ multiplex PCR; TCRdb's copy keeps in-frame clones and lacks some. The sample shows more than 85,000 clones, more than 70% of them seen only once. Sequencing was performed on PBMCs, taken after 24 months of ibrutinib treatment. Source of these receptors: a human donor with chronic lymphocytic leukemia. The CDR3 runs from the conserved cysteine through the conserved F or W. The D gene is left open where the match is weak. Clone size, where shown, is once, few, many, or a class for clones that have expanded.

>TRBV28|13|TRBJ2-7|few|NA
CASSLGTNYEQYF
TGTGCCAGCAGCCTTGGGACAAATTACGAGCAGTACTTC
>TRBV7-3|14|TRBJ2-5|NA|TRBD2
CASSLNSGSETQYF
TGTGCCAGCAGTCTAAATAGCGGGAGTGAGACCCAGTACTTC
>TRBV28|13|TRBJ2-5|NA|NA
CASKSGPQETQYF
TGTGCCAGCAAGTCCGGACCCCAAGAGACCCAGTACTTC
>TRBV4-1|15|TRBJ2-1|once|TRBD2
CASSHSLAGGYEQFF
TGCGCCAGCAGCCACTCCTTAGCGGGAGGCTATGAGCAGTTCTTC
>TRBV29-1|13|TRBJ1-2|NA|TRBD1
CSVIQGANYGYTF
TGCAGCGTGATACAGGGGGCTAACTATGGCTACACCTTC
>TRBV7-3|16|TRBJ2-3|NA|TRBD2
CASSLKSGGNTDTQYF
TGTGCCAGCAGCTTAAAAAGCGGGGGGAACACAGATACGCAGTATTTT
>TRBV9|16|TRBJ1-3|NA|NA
CASSVGQGRTGNTIYF
TGTGCCAGCAGCGTAGGGCAGGGAAGGACTGGAAACACCATATATTTT
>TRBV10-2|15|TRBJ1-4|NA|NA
CASSEPRDRREKLFF
TGCGCCAGCAGTGAGCCTCGGGACCGCAGGGAAAAACTGTTTTTT
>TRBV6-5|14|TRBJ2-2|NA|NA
CASSYTWRTGELFF
TGTGCCAGCAGTTACACCTGGAGGACCGGGGAGCTGTTTTTT
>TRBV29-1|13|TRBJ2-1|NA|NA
CSVGGGTYNEQFF
TGCAGCGTTGGGGGCGGGACCTACAATGAGCAGTTCTTC
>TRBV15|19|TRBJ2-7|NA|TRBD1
CATSRTDRGRPLAAYEQYF
TGTGCCACCAGCAGAACCGACAGGGGGCGGCCACTAGCGGCCTACGAGCAGTACTTC
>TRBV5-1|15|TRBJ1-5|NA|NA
CASSLWGDSNQPQHF
TGCGCCAGCAGCTTATGGGGGGATAGCAATCAGCCCCAGCATTTT